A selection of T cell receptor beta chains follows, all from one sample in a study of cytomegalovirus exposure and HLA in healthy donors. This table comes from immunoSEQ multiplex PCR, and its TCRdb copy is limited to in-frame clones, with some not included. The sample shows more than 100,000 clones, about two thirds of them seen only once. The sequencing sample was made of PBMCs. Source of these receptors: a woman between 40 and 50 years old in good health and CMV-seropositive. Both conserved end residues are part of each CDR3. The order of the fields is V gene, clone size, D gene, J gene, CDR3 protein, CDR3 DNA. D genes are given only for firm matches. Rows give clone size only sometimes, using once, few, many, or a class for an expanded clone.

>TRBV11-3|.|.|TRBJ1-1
CASSPDRWSAEAFF
TGTGCCAGCAGCCCTGACAGGTGGTCGGCTGAAGCTTTCTTT
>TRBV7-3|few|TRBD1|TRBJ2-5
CASSFGTGTEETQYF
TGTGCCAGCAGCTTTGGGACCGGGACAGAAGAGACCCAGTACTTC
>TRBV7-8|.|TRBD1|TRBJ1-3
CASSSDRGGNTIYF
TGTGCCAGCAGCTCCGACAGGGGTGGAAACACCATATATTTT
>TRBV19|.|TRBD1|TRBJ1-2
CASTPPDRGYGYTF
TGTGCCAGTACCCCGCCTGACAGGGGCTATGGCTACACCTTC
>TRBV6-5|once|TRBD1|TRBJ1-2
CASRRDSNYGYTF
TGTGCCAGCAGGAGGGACAGCAACTATGGCTACACCTTC
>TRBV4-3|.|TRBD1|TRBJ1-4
CASSQVQPGQGNEKLFF
TGCGCCAGCAGCCAAGTCCAACCGGGACAGGGAAATGAAAAACTGTTTTTT
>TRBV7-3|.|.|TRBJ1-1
CASSRKGGTEAFF
TGTGCCAGCAGTCGGAAGGGAGGCACTGAAGCTTTCTTT
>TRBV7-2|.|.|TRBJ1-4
CASSLSRRANEKLFF
TGTGCCAGCAGCCTTTCTCGGAGGGCTAATGAAAAACTGTTTTTT
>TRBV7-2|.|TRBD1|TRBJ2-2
CASSLGQGTGELFF
TGTGCCAGCAGCTTAGGACAGGGAACCGGGGAGCTGTTTTTT
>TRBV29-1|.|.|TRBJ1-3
CSVEGGGNTIYF
TGCAGCGTTGAAGGAGGGGGAAACACCATATATTTT
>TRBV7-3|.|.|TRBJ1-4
CASSLTGPATNEKLFF
TGTGCCAGCAGCTTAACGGGGCCCGCAACTAATGAAAAACTGTTTTTT
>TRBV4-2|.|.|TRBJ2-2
CASSLAAGTGELFF
TGTGCCAGCAGTCTGGCGGCTGGAACCGGGGAGCTGTTTTTT
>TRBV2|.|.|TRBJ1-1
CASRAQGKPEAFF
TGTGCCAGCAGGGCTCAGGGGAAGCCTGAAGCTTTCTTT
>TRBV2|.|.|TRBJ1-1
CASGQSIMNTEAFF
TGTGCCAGCGGGCAAAGCATCATGAACACTGAAGCTTTCTTT
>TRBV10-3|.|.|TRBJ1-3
CGGRNSGNTIYF
TGTGGGGGGCGGAACTCTGGAAACACCATATATTTT
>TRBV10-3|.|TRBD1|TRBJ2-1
CATQGERANEQFF
TGTGCCACGCAGGGGGAGAGGGCCAATGAGCAGTTCTTC
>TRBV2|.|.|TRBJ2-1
CASSPTGSPPVF
TGTGCCAGCAGTCCCACAGGGTCCCCGCCGGTCTTC
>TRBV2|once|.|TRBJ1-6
CASKQSYNSPLHF
TGTGCCAGCAAACAGAGCTATAATTCACCCCTCCACTTT
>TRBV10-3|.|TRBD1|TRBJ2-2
CATMKGQGNTGELFF
TGTGCCACGATGAAAGGACAGGGCAACACCGGGGAGCTGTTTTTT
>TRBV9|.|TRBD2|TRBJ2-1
CASSDGGASNNEQFF
TGTGCCAGCAGCGACGGGGGGGCATCAAACAATGAGCAGTTCTTC
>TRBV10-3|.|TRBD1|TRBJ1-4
CAISESQGAGEKLFF
TGTGCCATCAGTGAGTCCCAGGGGGCTGGTGAAAAACTGTTTTTT
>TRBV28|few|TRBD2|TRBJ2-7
CASRVSWGGVTYEQYF
TGTGCCAGCAGGGTCAGTTGGGGGGGAGTTACCTACGAGCAGTACTTC
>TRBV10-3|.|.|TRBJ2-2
CAISESRGEAGELFF
TGTGCCATCAGTGAGTCCAGGGGGGAGGCCGGGGAGCTGTTTTTT
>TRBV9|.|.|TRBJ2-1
CASSVEGDSYNEQFF
TGTGCCAGCAGCGTAGAGGGGGACTCCTACAATGAGCAGTTCTTC
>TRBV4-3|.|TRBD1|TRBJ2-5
CASSPTGRDQETQYF
TGCGCCAGCAGCCCGACAGGGCGCGACCAAGAGACCCAGTACTTC
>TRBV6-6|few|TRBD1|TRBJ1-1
CASSYSTGRNTEAFF
TGTGCCAGCAGTTACTCGACAGGGAGGAACACTGAAGCTTTCTTT
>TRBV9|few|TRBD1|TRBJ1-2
CASSVEPGGRGYTF
TGTGCCAGCAGCGTAGAACCAGGGGGCCGGGGCTACACCTTC
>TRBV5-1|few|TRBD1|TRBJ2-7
CASREGASKTYEQYF
TGCGCCAGCCGCGAGGGGGCGAGTAAGACCTACGAGCAGTACTTC
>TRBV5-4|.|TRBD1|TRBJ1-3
CASSSLTGGSGNTIYF
TGTGCCAGCAGCTCGCTGACAGGGGGCTCTGGAAACACCATATATTTT
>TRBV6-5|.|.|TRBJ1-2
CASSFRGRAYTF
TGTGCCAGCAGTTTTAGGGGGAGAGCCTACACCTTC
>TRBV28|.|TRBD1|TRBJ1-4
CASSLLTGTNEKLFF
TGTGCCAGCAGCCTACTGACAGGGACTAATGAAAAACTGTTTTTT
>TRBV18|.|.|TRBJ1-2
CASSPKEGNYGYTF
TGTGCCAGCTCACCGAAGGAGGGCAACTATGGCTACACCTTC
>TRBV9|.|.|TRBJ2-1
CASSALLGSGEQFF
TGTGCCAGCAGCGCCCTGCTAGGTTCTGGTGAGCAGTTCTTC
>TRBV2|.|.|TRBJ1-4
CASRFTTNEKLFF
TGTGCCAGCAGGTTTACAACTAATGAAAAACTGTTTTTT
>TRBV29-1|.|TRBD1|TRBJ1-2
CSVRTGPRNYGYTF
TGCAGCGTTCGGACAGGGCCTCGTAACTATGGCTACACCTTC
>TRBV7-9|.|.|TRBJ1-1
CASSAGGQTPPEAFF
TGTGCCAGCAGTGCCGGGGGGCAGACCCCACCTGAAGCTTTCTTT
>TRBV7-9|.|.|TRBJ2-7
CASSLEPPSGSEQYF
TGTGCCAGCAGCCTCGAACCCCCATCTGGTAGTGAGCAGTACTTC
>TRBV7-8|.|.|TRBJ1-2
CASSLGGLTLNFGYTF
TGTGCCAGCAGCTTAGGCGGGCTAACACTCAACTTTGGCTACACCTTC
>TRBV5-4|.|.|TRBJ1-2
CASSLARDGYTF
TGTGCCAGCAGCTTGGCCCGGGATGGCTACACCTTC
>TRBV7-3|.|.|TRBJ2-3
CASSIYSGTQYF
TGTGCCAGCAGCATCTACAGCGGTACGCAGTATTTT
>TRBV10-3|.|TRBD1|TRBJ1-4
CAISESGTAPAGEKLFF
TGTGCCATCAGTGAGTCCGGGACAGCCCCGGCGGGTGAAAAACTGTTTTTT
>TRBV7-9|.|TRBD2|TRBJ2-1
CASSTPRGTSANNEQFF
TGTGCCAGCAGCACCCCAAGGGGGACTAGCGCGAACAATGAGCAGTTCTTC
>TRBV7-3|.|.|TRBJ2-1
CASSLSGGAQFF
TGTGCCAGCAGCTTAAGTGGGGGGGCTCAGTTCTTC
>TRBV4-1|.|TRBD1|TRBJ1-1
CASSHDRVAGRTEAFF
TGCGCCAGCAGCCACGACAGGGTAGCGGGGAGAACTGAAGCTTTCTTT
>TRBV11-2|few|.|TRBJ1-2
CASSSPRTGGYTF
TGTGCCAGCAGCTCACCGAGGACTGGCGGCTACACCTTC
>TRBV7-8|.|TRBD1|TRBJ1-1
CASSLAGTGAEAFF
TGTGCCAGCAGCTTAGCCGGAACAGGGGCTGAAGCTTTCTTT
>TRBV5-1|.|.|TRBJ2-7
CASSLDYGSEYF
TGCGCCAGCAGCTTGGATTACGGTAGCGAGTACTTC
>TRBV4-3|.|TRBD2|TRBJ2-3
CASSQDLAGGPRADTQYF
TGCGCCAGCAGCCAAGATTTGGCGGGGGGGCCGCGGGCAGATACGCAGTATTTT
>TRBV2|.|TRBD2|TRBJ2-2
CASSVAPSGGRVTPAGELFF
TGTGCCAGCAGTGTAGCGCCTAGCGGGGGGAGAGTAACCCCAGCCGGGGAGCTGTTTTTT
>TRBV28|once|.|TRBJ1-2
CASSTSGSGGYTF
TGTGCCAGCAGTACCTCTGGTTCGGGGGGCTACACCTTC
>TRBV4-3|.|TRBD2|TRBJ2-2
CASSPAGGVHTGELFF
TGCGCCAGCAGCCCGGCCGGGGGGGTTCACACCGGGGAGCTGTTTTTT
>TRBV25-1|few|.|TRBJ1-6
CASTPRTANSPLHF
TGTGCCAGCACGCCAAGGACAGCGAATTCACCCCTCCACTTT
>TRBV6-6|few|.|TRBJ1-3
CASSAPGVSGNTIYF
TGTGCCAGCAGTGCTCCAGGGGTCTCTGGAAACACCATATATTTT
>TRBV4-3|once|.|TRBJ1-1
CASSQQQGNTEAFF
TGCGCCAGCAGCCAGCAGCAGGGGAACACTGAAGCTTTCTTT
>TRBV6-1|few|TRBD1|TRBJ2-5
CASFVDRVVETQYF
TGTGCCAGTTTTGTGGACAGGGTAGTAGAGACCCAGTACTTC